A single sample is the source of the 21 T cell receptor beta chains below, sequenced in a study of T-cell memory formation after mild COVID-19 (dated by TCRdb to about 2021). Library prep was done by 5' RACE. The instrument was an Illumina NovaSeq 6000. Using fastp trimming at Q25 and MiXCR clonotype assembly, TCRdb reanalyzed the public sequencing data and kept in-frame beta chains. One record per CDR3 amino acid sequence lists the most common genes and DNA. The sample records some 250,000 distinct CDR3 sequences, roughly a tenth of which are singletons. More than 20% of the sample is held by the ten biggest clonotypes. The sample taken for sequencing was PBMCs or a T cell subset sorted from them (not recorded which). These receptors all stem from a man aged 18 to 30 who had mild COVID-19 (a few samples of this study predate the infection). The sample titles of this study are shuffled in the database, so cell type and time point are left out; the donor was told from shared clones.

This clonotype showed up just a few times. DNA of the CDR3: TGCAGTGCTGGGCGTGGGGGGGCCACGTTCGGGACCCAGTACTTC. It codes for CSAGRGGATFGTQYF. The chain joins TRBV20-1 to TRBJ2-5; D perhaps matches TRBD2 (7 bases). V was trimmed by 5 bases and J by 7 bases, leaving 23 bases between them. The CDR3 extends over 15 amino acids. Germline V lookup: CDR1 DFQATT, CDR2 SNEGSKA (reference sequence).

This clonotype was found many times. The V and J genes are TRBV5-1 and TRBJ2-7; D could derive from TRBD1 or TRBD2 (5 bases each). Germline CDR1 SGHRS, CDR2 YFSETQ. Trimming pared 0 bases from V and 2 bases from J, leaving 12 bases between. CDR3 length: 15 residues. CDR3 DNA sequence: TGCGCCAGCAGCTTGGACGGGACGGCAGCCTACGAGCAGTACTTC. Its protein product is CASSLDGTAAYEQYF.

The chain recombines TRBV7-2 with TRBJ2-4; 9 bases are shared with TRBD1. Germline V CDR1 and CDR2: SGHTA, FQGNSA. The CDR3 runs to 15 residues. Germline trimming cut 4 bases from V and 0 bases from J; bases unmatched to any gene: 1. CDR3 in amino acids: CASSSDRGAKNIQYF. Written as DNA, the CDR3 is TGTGCCAGCAGCTCGGACAGGGGAGCCAAAAACATTCAGTACTTC.

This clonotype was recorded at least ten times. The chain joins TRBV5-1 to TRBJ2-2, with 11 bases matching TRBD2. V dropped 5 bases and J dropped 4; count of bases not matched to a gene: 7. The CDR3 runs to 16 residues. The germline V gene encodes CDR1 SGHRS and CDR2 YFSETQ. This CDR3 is CASSLGLAGGTGELFF. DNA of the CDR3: TGCGCCAGCAGTCTAGGACTAGCGGGTGGCACCGGGGAGCTGTTTTTT.

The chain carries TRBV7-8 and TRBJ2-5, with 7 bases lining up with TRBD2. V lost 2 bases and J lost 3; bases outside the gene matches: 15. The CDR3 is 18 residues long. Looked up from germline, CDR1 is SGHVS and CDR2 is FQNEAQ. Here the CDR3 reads CASSLIRFAGELKETQYF. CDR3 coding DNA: TGTGCCAGCAGCTTAATTCGGTTTGCGGGGGAGTTAAAAGAGACCCAGTACTTC. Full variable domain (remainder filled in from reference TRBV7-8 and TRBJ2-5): GAGVSQSPRYKVAKRGQDVALRCDPISGHVSLFWYQQALGQGPEFLTYFQNEAQLDKSGLPSDRFFAERPEGSVSTLKIQRTQQEDSAVYLCASSLIRFAGELKETQYFGPGTRLLVL.

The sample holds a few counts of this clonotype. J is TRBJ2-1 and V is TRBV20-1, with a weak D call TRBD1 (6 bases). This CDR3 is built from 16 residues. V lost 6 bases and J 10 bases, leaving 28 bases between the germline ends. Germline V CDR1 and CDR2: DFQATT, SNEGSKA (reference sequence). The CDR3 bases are TGCAGTGCCAGGGGATCGGAGGACTCGTTACAGAGAGAGCAGTTCTTC. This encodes CSARGSEDSLQREQFF.

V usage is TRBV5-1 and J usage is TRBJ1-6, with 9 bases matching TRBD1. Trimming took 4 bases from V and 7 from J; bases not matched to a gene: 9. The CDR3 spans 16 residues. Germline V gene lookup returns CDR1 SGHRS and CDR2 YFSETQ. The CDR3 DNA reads TGCGCCAGCAGCGTTACCGGGACAGGGACCAATTCACCCCTCCACTTT. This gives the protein CASSVTGTGTNSPLHF.

This chain's CDR3 is CASSHGQGRNTEAFF. The DNA for the CDR3 is TGTGCCAGCAGCCATGGACAGGGGAGGAACACTGAAGCTTTCTTT. The V gene is TRBV3-1, the J gene TRBJ1-1; 9 bases align to TRBD1. The CDR3 is 15 amino acids. Unmatched junction bases numbered 3, after V lost 3 bases and J lost 1 base. Germline V gene data show CDR1 as LGHDT and CDR2 as YNNKEL (reference sequence).

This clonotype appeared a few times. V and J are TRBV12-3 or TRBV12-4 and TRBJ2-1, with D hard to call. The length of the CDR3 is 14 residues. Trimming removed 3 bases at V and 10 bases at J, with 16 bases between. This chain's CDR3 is CASSFVAPRGEQFF. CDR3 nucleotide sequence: TGTGCCAGCAGTTTTGTAGCCCCCAGAGGAGAGCAGTTCTTC.

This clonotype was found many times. For the CDR3, the DNA is TGTGCCAGCAGCCGAGGTAGCGGGGCCGGCTACGAGCAGTACGTC. This encodes CASSRGSGAGYEQYV. The J gene is TRBJ2-7, the V gene TRBV5-4, with 8 bases matching TRBD2. Germline-derived CDR1 and CDR2 are SGHNT and YYREEE (reference sequence). The J segment lost 3 bases and the V segment lost 4 bases, leaving 9 bases of the junction unmatched. The CDR3 is made up of 15 amino acids.

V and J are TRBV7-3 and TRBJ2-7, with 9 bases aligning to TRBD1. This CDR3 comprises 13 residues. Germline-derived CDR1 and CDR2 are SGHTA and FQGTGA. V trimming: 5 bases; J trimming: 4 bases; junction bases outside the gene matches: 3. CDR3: CASSEGTGYEQYV. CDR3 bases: TGTGCCAGCAGCGAAGGGACAGGGTACGAGCAGTACGTC.

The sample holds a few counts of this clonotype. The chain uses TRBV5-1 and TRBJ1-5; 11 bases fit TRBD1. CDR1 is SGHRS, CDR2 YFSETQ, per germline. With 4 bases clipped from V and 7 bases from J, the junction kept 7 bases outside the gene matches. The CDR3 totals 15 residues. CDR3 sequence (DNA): TGCGCCAGCAGCCTCGGGACAGGGGGGGCACAGCCCCAGCATTTT. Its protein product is CASSLGTGGAQPQHF.

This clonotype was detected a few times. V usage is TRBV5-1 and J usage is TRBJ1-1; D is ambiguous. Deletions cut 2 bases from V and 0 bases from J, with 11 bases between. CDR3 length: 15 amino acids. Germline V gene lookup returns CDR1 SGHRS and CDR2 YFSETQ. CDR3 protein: CASSFATGVNTEAFF. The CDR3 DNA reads TGCGCCAGCAGCTTTGCTACCGGGGTGAACACTGAAGCTTTCTTT.

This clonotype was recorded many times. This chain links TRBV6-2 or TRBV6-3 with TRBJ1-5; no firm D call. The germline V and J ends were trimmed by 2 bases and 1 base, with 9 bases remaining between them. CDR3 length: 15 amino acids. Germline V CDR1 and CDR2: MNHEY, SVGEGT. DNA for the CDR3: TGTGCCAGCAGTTACAGCAAAAGAAGCAATCAGCCCCAGCATTTT. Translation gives CASSYSKRSNQPQHF.

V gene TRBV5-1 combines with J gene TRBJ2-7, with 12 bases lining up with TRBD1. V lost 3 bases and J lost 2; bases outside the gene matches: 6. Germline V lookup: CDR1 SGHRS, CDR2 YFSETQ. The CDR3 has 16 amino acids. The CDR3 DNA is TGCGCCAGCAGCTGGGGACAGGGGGCCACGGCCTACGAGCAGTACGTC. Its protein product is CASSWGQGATAYEQYV.

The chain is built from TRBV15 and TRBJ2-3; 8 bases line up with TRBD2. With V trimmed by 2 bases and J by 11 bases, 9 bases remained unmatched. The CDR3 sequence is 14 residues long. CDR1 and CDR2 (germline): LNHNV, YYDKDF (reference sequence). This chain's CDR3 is CATSRRGGDGKQYF. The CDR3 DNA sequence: TGTGCCACCAGCAGACGGGGGGGAGACGGTAAGCAGTATTTT.

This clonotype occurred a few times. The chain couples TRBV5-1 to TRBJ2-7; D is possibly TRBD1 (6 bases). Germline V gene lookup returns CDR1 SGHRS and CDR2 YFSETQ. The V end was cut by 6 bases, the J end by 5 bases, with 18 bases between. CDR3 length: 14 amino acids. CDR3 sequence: CASKKTGSGHEQYF. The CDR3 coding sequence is TGCGCCAGCAAAAAGACAGGTTCGGGGCACGAGCAGTACTTC.

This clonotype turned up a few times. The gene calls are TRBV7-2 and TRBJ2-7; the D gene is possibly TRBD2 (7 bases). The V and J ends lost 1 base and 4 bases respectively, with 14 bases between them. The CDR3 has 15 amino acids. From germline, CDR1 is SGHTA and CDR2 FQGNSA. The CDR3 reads CASSLERGGGYEQYV. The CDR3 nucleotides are TGTGCCAGCAGCTTAGAGAGGGGGGGCGGTTACGAGCAGTACGTC.

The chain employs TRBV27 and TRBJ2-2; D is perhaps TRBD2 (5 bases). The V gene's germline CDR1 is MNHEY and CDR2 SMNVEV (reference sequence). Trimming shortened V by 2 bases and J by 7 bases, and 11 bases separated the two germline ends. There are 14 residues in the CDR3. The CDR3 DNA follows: TGTGCCAGCAGTTTAATCCGCGCGGGCGGGGAGCTGTTTTTT. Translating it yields CASSLIRAGGELFF.

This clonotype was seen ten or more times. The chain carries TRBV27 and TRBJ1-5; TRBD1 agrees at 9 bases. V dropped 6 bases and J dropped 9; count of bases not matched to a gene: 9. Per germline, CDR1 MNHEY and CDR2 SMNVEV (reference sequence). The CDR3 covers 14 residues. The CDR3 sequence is CASSKGQGGSPQHF. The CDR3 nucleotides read TGTGCCAGCAGCAAGGGACAGGGTGGGTCGCCCCAGCATTTT.

The CDR3 region has the DNA TGCGCCAGCAGTGCAGCGGGAGTAACAGATACGCAGTATTTT. It translates to CASSAAGVTDTQYF. V is TRBV10-1 and J is TRBJ2-3, with 8 bases aligning to TRBD2. Unmatched junction bases numbered 3, after V lost 4 bases and J lost 3 bases. The CDR3 loop spans 14 amino acids. CDR1 and CDR2 (germline): WNHNN, SYGVQD (reference sequence).